The rows below give T cell receptor beta chains drawn from one sample of a study of response to subunit inactivated influenza vaccine. TCRdb re-called the RT-PCR reads with MiXCR, one entry per CDR3 protein. The sample shows 300,000 to 350,000 distinct CDR3 sequences, 20% to 25% of them seen only once. The source was PBMCs from blood, collected less than 22 months after vaccination. The receptors come from a man between 50 and 70 years old who received an inactivated influenza vaccine. The CDR3 runs from the conserved cysteine through the conserved F or W. A D gene is named only where the DNA matches it firmly. The size field is filled for only some rows; it gives once, few, many or a size class.

once	TRBV4-3	-	TRBJ2-3	TGCGCCAGCAGCCAAGAGGATTCAGGCGGCACAGATACGCAGTATTTT	CASSQEDSGGTDTQYF
many	TRBV6-2/TRBV6-3	TRBD1	TRBJ1-5	TGTGCCAGCAGTACGCGATTCCGGGACAGGGGATTAAATCAGCCCCAGCATTTT	CASSTRFRDRGLNQPQHF
few	TRBV15	TRBD2	TRBJ2-7	TGTGCCACCAGCACCCTAGCGGGAGGGTTCTACGAGCAGTACTTC	CATSTLAGGFYEQYF
many	TRBV5-5	-	TRBJ2-3	TGTGCCAGCAGCTTGGATAGGAACACAGATACGCAGTATTTT	CASSLDRNTDTQYF
-	TRBV12-3/TRBV12-4	-	TRBJ1-5	TGTGCCAGCAGTAAAGGACAGTCAGGTCAGCCCCAGCATTTT	CASSKGQSGQPQHF
-	TRBV20-1	-	TRBJ1-5	TGCAGTGCTAGAAGGGGTCCGAGCAATCAGCCCCAGCATTTT	CSARRGPSNQPQHF
-	TRBV15	TRBD2	TRBJ2-7	TGTGCCACCAGCAGAGATCTTCCAGCGGGAGGATTGGGGAGCTCCTACGAGCAGTACTTC	CATSRDLPAGGLGSSYEQYF
many	TRBV18	-	TRBJ1-4	TGTGCCAGCTCACCTCAGAGGTTGGCTAATGAAAAACTGTTTTTT	CASSPQRLANEKLFF
few	TRBV5-6	-	TRBJ2-3	TGTGCCAGCAGCTTGAGTCAGGGAGTTGCAGATACGCAGTATTTT	CASSLSQGVADTQYF
few	TRBV20-1	TRBD2	TRBJ2-2	TGCAGTGCTAGCCGGGGCGGGAGGGCCCGCACCGGGGAGCTGTTTTTT	CSASRGGRARTGELFF
-	TRBV7-2	TRBD1	TRBJ1-2	TGTGCCAGCAGCCAAGACAGGGGGCTCAACAACTATGGCTACACCTTC	CASSQDRGLNNYGYTF
-	TRBV5-6	-	TRBJ2-7	TGTGCCAGCAGCGCCGGACAGTTCTACGAGCAGTACTTC	CASSAGQFYEQYF
-	TRBV7-9	-	TRBJ1-3	TGTGCCAGCAGCGTACCGGGACCGGCGAGGAACACCATATATTTT	CASSVPGPARNTIYF
-	TRBV7-7	-	TRBJ2-7	TGTGCTAGCAGCTTAAGGGCTAGCGAAGACTACGAGCAGTACTTC	CASSLRASEDYEQYF
-	TRBV4-3	-	TRBJ1-3	TGCGCCAGCAGCCAAGCCCACAGCGCTGGAAACACCATATATTTT	CASSQAHSAGNTIYF
few	TRBV5-6	-	TRBJ1-2	TGTGCCAGCAGCTTGGTAACGGGGTTTGGAGGCTACACCTTC	CASSLVTGFGGYTF
-	TRBV7-2	TRBD1	TRBJ2-1	TGTGCCAGCAGCTTAACAGCAGGGGGCTCTCTTGAGCAGTTCTTC	CASSLTAGGSLEQFF
many	TRBV12-3/TRBV12-4	-	TRBJ1-1	TGTGCCAGCGAGGGACTTGACACTGAAGCTTTCTTT	CASEGLDTEAFF
-	TRBV7-6	TRBD2	TRBJ2-1	TGTGCCAGCAGCTTAGCAGTAGCGGGGGGTAACAATGAGCAGTTCTTC	CASSLAVAGGNNEQFF
-	TRBV20-1	-	TRBJ1-5	TGCAGTGCTAGAGACCGGAATCGGGGTCAGCCCCAGCATTTT	CSARDRNRGQPQHF
-	TRBV11-2	TRBD1	TRBJ2-1	TGTGCCAGCAGCCAAAAACTCCGGACAGGGCTCTACAATGAGCAGTTCTTC	CASSQKLRTGLYNEQFF
few	TRBV5-1	TRBD1	TRBJ2-1	TGCGCCAGCAGCCCCGGACAGGGTACGGGTGAGCAGTTCTTC	CASSPGQGTGEQFF
-	TRBV20-1	-	TRBJ2-1	TGCAGTGCTAGAGGCCCGGGGACCCCCCACAATGAGCAGTTCTTC	CSARGPGTPHNEQFF